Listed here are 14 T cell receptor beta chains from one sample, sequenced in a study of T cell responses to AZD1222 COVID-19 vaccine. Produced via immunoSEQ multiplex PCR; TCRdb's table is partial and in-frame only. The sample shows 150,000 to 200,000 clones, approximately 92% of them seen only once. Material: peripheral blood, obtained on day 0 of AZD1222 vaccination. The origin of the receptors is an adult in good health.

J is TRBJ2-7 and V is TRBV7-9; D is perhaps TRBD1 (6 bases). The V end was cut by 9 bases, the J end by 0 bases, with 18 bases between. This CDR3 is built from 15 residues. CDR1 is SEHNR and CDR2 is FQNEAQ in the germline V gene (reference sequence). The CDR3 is CASSREAGASYEQYF. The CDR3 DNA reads TGTGCCAGTTCCCGTGAAGCAGGGGCCTCCTACGAGCAGTACTTC.

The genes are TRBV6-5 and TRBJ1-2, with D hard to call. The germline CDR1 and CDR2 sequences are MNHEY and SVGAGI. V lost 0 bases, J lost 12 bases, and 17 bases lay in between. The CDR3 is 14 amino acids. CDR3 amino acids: CASSYSKWEGYHTF. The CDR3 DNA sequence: TGTGCCAGCAGTTACTCGAAATGGGAAGGGTATCACACCTTC.

Here the CDR3 reads CASSSSGSEQFF. The CDR3, as DNA: TGTGCCAGCAGTTCGAGCGGGTCTGAGCAGTTCTTC. This chain connects TRBV27 to TRBJ2-1, with D tentatively TRBD2 (6 bases). The CDR3 runs 12 residues. CDR1 is MNHEY, CDR2 SMNVEV, per germline (reference sequence). V lost 4 bases, J lost 9 bases, and 10 bases lay in between.

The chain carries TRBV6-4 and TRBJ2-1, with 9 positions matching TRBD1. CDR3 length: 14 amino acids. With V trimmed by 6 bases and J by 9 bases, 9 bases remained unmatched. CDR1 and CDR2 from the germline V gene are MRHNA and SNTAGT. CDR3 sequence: CASSPGTGTSEQFF. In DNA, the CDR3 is TGTGCCAGCAGCCCCGGGACAGGGACCAGTGAGCAGTTCTTC.

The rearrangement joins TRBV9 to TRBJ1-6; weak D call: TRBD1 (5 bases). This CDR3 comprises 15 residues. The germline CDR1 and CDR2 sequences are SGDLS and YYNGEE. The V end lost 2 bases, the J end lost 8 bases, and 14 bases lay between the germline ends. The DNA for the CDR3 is TGTGCCAGCAGCGTGGGGGGGGACTTTCATTCACCCCTCCACTTT. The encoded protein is CASSVGGDFHSPLHF.

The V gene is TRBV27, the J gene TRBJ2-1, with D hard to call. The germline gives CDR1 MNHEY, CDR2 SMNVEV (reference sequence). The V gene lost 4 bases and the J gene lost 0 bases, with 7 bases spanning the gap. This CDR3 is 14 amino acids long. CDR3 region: CASSSPSSYNEQFF. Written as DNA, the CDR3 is TGTGCCAGCAGTTCCCCGAGCTCCTACAATGAGCAGTTCTTC.

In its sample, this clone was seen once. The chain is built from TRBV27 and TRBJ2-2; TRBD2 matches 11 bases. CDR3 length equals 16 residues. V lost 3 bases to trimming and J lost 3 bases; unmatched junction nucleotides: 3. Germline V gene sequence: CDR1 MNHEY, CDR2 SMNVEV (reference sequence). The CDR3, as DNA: TGTGCCAGCAGTTTGCTAGCGGGAGGTTACACCGGGGAGCTGTTTTTT. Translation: CASSLLAGGYTGELFF.

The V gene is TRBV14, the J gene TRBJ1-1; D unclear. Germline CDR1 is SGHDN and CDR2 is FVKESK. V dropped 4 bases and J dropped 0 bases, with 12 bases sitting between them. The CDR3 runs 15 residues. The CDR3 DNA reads TGTGCCAGCAGCCCTCTCCGGTCGGTGAACACTGAAGCTTTCTTT. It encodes CASSPLRSVNTEAFF.

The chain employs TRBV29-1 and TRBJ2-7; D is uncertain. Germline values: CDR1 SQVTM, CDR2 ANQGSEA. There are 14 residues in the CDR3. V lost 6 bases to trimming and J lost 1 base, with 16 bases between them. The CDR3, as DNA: TGCAGCGTCCGGATAAGGTTCTTATCCTACGAGCAGTACGTC. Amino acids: CSVRIRFLSYEQYV.

As DNA, the CDR3 is TGCAGCGTTGACCCTAGTAGCACAGATACGCAGTATTTT. Amino acids: CSVDPSSTDTQYF. The rearrangement joins TRBV29-1 to TRBJ2-3, with D hard to call. Trimming pared 3 bases from V and 0 bases from J, leaving 7 bases between. Germline CDR1 reads SQVTM; CDR2 reads ANQGSEA. This CDR3 comprises 13 residues.

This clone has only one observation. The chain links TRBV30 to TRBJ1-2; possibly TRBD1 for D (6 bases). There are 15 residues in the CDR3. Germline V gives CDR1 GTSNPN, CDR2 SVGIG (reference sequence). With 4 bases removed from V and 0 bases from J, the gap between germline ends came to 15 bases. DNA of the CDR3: TGTGCCTGGACCAGGGGAACAGACCCTAACTATGGCTACACCTTC. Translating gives CAWTRGTDPNYGYTF.

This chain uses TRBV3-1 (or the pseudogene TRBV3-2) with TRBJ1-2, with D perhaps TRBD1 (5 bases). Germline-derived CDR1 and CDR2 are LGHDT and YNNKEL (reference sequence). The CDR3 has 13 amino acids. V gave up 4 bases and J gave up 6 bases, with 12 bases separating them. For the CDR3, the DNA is TGTGCCAGCAGCCTCCTGGGGGAGCATGGCTACACCTTC. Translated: CASSLLGEHGYTF.

CDR3 in DNA: TGTGCCAGCAGTTCAGGACAGGGGAGATCACCCCTCCACTTT. Translation gives CASSSGQGRSPLHF. V usage is TRBV27 and J usage is TRBJ1-6; 9 nucleotides match TRBD1. V lost 4 bases to trimming and J lost 10 bases; unmatched junction nucleotides: 5. CDR3 size: 14 residues. Germline V gene sequence: CDR1 MNHEY, CDR2 SMNVEV (reference sequence).

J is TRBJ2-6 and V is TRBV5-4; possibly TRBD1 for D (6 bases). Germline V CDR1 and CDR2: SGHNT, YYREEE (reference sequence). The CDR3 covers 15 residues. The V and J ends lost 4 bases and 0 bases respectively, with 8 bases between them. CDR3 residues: CASSQQGSGANVLTF. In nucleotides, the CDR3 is TGTGCCAGCAGCCAACAGGGCTCTGGGGCCAACGTCCTGACTTTC.